These 8 T cell receptor beta chains originate from one sample sequenced in a study of Graves' ophthalmopathy and Graves' hyperthyroidism. From RNA, the CDR3 regions of TCR beta chains were amplified and sequenced. The first round was an RT-PCR with HTBI primers, and the second round was a multiplex PCR. Each CDR3 protein is one row after TCRdb ran MiXCR on the multiplex PCR reads. The table has approximately 640,000 distinct CDR3 sequences, roughly 41% seen once. The sample taken for sequencing was peripheral blood. These receptors were collected from an adult man with Graves' ophthalmopathy.

The table lists this clonotype with many counts. The V and J genes are TRBV7-9 and TRBJ2-7; D is unresolved. The germline V gene encodes CDR1 SEHNR and CDR2 FQNEAQ (reference sequence). V shed 4 bases and J shed 0 bases, with 19 bases lying between them. The CDR3 is 17 amino acids. The DNA for the CDR3 is TGTGCCAGCAGCTCCATCCTCGGTGCTACGGGCTCCTACGAGCAGTACTTC. Its protein product is CASSSILGATGSYEQYF. The whole variable domain, filled in from reference TRBV7-9 and TRBJ2-7, reads DTGVSQNPRHKITKRGQNVTFRCDPISEHNRLYWYRQTLGQGPEFLTYFQNEAQLEKSRLLSDRFSAERPKGSFSTLEIQRTEQGDSAMYLCASSSILGATGSYEQYFGPGTRLTVT.

The table lists this clonotype with a few counts. The chain links TRBV20-1 to TRBJ1-5; D remains unclear. Trimming removed 1 base from V and 2 bases from J, with 9 bases in between. CDR1 and CDR2 from the germline V gene are DFQATT and SNEGSKA (reference sequence). This CDR3 has 14 amino acids. The CDR3 spells CSARAPGGNQPQHF. The CDR3 DNA follows: TGCAGTGCTAGAGCCCCGGGCGGCAATCAGCCCCAGCATTTT.

With regard to this clonotype: A much more abundant neighbour one base away suggests this may be a read error. Given the absence of the conserved phenylalanine or tryptophan at the CDR3 end, a read error is likely. J is TRBJ2-7 and V is TRBV5-1; 15 bases fit TRBD2. CDR3 size: 16 residues. Germline V lookup: CDR1 SGHRS, CDR2 YFSETQ. The V segment lost 5 bases and the J segment 7 bases; nucleotides outside the gene matches: 10. Written as DNA, the CDR3 is TGCGCCAGCAGACCCGGACTAGCGGGAGGGCCGCGGGAGCAGTACCTC. This gives the protein CASRPGLAGGPREQYL.

The rearrangement joins TRBV20-1 to TRBJ2-3; D is unresolved. Trimming took 0 bases from V and 3 from J, leaving 10 bases between them. This CDR3 is built from 14 residues. Germline-derived CDR1 and CDR2 are DFQATT and SNEGSKA (reference sequence). CDR3 sequence reads: CSARDPSATDTQYF. CDR3 DNA sequence: TGCAGTGCTAGAGATCCCAGCGCGACAGATACGCAGTATTTT.

This chain joins TRBV3-1 and TRBJ2-7, with D possibly being TRBD1 or TRBD2 (6 bases each). The V end was cut by 0 bases, the J end by 2 bases, with 14 bases between. The CDR3 is made up of 16 amino acids. The germline V gene encodes CDR1 LGHDT and CDR2 YNNKEL (reference sequence). DNA of the CDR3: TGTGCCAGCAGCCAAGATCGGGGGCGCTGGACCTACGAGCAGTACTTC. This sequence encodes CASSQDRGRWTYEQYF.

Many counts were recorded for this clonotype. The chain links TRBV5-1 to TRBJ2-7, with 7 bases lining up with TRBD1. V was pared by 4 bases and J by 3 bases, with 10 bases of the junction left unmatched. This CDR3 has 15 amino acids. The germline V gene has CDR1 SGHRS and CDR2 YFSETQ. The DNA for the CDR3 is TGCGCCAGCAGCGCCGCCCCCGGGACAGACTACGAGCAGTACTTC. This gives the protein CASSAAPGTDYEQYF.

This clonotype has just a few counts. The chain carries TRBV10-3 and TRBJ1-1; D not certain. Germline V gene lookup returns CDR1 ENHRY and CDR2 SYGVKD. The V and J ends lost 4 bases and 5 bases respectively, with 8 bases between them. The CDR3 contains 12 residues. The CDR3 bases are TGTGCCATCAGTGCCGCTGGGACTGAAGCTTTCTTT. Translated: CAISAAGTEAFF.

This clonotype appeared many times. This rearrangement joins TRBV19 to TRBJ1-2, with a weak D call TRBD1 (6 bases). The V gene lost 1 base and the J gene lost 8 bases, with 17 bases spanning the gap. Looked up from germline, CDR1 is LNHDA and CDR2 is SQIVND (reference sequence). The CDR3 is 15 residues long. CDR3 region: CASSIARGNRVGYTF. In DNA form, the CDR3 reads TGTGCCAGTAGTATAGCACGGGGGAACAGGGTCGGCTACACCTTC. Full variable domain (outside the CDR3, taken from reference TRBV19 and TRBJ1-2): DGGITQSPKYLFRKEGQNVTLSCEQNLNHDAMYWYRQDPGQGLRLIYYSQIVNDFQKGDIAEGYSVSREKKESFPLTVTSAQKNPTAFYLCASSIARGNRVGYTFGSGTRLTVV.